This T cell receptor beta chain stems from a study of early T cells in non-severe SARS-CoV-2 infection (dated by TCRdb to about 2021). For the study in its entirety: TCR sequencing used bulk RNA from unsorted whole blood, so alpha and beta chains could not be paired.

This was a case-control study nested in a cohort of healthcare workers in London, UK, who had nasopharyngeal swab PCR tests and blood samples taken every week. Healthcare workers were recruited during the week of the UK lockdown, between 23 and 31 March 2020, and followed weekly for up to roughly 16 weeks. What the research found in general, with its limitations: VDJdb matching was skewed toward anti-spike CD8 responses, so virus-specific expansions were likely underestimated and private and CD4 specificities were missed.

Spanning cysteine to phenylalanine, the CDR3 consists of 11 amino acids. Just CDR3 DNA is preserved here, 33 bases in frame from base 1. Trimming removed 4 bases from V and 5 bases from J, leaving 5 bases between the germline ends. CDR1 MNHNY and CDR2 SVGAGI were looked up in the germline V gene (reference sequence). The table lists this clonotype with a few counts. Its antigen has not been determined. No much larger clonotype is one base removed from it; base qualities were not supplied. Libraries came from 5' RACE. Sequencer: NextSeq 500. The TCR library protocol attached unique molecular identifiers to individual cDNA molecules to correct for sequencing error and PCR bias. TCR alpha and beta chains were both sequenced, and the abundances of alpha and beta sequences in each sample were closely correlated with each other. In the paper's pipeline: V gene, J gene and CDR3 annotation of TCR sequences was performed with Decombinator V4. TCRs were defined as expanded if a significant change between any two time points was detected under a Poisson model with p below 0.0001. TCR abundances were normalised to the total number of TCRs sequenced in each sample and reported as counts per million. MAIT TCRs were defined by TRAV1-2 paired with TRAJ12, TRAJ20 or TRAJ33, and iNKT TCRs by TRAV10 paired with TRAJ18. VDJdb, accessed on 1 November 2021, was searched for TCRs annotated for CMV, EBV and SARS-CoV-2, and TCRs annotated for more than one antigen were excluded. TCRdb passed the public sequencing reads through fastp at Q25 and MiXCR, retaining productive beta sequences. Records with the same CDR3 protein are collapsed into one entry carrying the most frequent genes and DNA. TCRdb assigned the V and J calls; the authors' analysis was not used. A total of nearly 30,000 distinct CDR3 sequences appear in this sample, approximately 6% of them only once. Jointly, the top ten make up under 7% of the sample.

The sequence joins TRBV6-6 to TRBJ1-1, with no confidently assigned D gene. The clonotype comes from an adult who was a healthcare worker with PCR-confirmed SARS-CoV-2 infection or an uninfected control (not recorded which). What was sequenced was whole blood. The CDR3 here reads CASSSGTEAFF. Read as DNA, the sequence is TGTGCCAGCAGTTCCGGGACTGAAGCTTTCTTT.